This entry lists 8 T cell receptor beta chains sequenced from one sample in a study of CD8 T cells in ankylosing spondylitis. Via MiXCR, TCRdb re-called the 5' RACE reads, giving one row per CDR3 protein. Among tens of thousands of distinct CDR3 sequences listed, approximately 9.6% were seen once. These TCRs' antigens remain unknown. Study-wide results and caveats: A TCR beta motif made of roughly eight highly homologous variants seemed typical of ankylosing spondylitis blood.

Specimen: blood, either unsorted or a sorted T cell fraction (not recorded which). These receptors were collected from a male donor with ankylosing spondylitis.

The CDR3 coding sequence is TGTGCCAGCAGTCCTTCTGCAGGATTGATAGAGACCCAGTACTTC. Amino acids: CASSPSAGLIETQYF. The genes are TRBV6-1 and TRBJ2-5; D not certain. Trimming removed 5 bases from V and 4 bases from J, with 17 bases in between. CDR1 is MNHNS, CDR2 SASEGT, per germline. There are 15 residues in the CDR3.

This clonotype was observed a few times. The chain uses TRBV24-1 and TRBJ2-5, with D unresolved. The CDR3 runs to 17 residues. Germline V lookup: CDR1 KGHDR, CDR2 SFDVKD. The germline V and J ends were trimmed by 0 bases and 0 bases, with 13 bases remaining between them. Here the CDR3 reads CATSDLRDAGYQETQYF. The DNA for the CDR3 is TGTGCCACCAGTGATTTGCGAGACGCCGGGTACCAAGAGACCCAGTACTTC.

The V and J genes are TRBV5-4 and TRBJ2-7; 9 nucleotides agree with TRBD1. This CDR3 has 14 residues. The germline V gene has CDR1 SGHNT and CDR2 YYREEE (reference sequence). V lost 2 bases to trimming and J lost 5 bases; unmatched junction nucleotides: 5. The DNA for the CDR3 is TGTGCCAGCAGCTTAAACAGGGGGCTTAACGAGCAGTACGTC. It specifies CASSLNRGLNEQYV.

This clonotype came up a few times. CDR3: CASSPPLGPEKSQYF. In DNA, the CDR3 is TGTGCCAGCAGCCCCCCTCTAGGCCCGGAGAAGTCGCAGTATTTT. This chain uses TRBV7-9 with TRBJ2-3; D is unresolved. The CDR3 is made up of 15 amino acids. Germline V CDR1 and CDR2: SEHNR, FQNEAQ (reference sequence). V lost 5 bases to trimming and J lost 10 bases, with 22 bases between them.

This clonotype was detected a few times. V usage is TRBV6-1 and J usage is TRBJ2-3; D remains unclear. This CDR3 has 15 amino acids. In germline, CDR1 is MNHNS, CDR2 SASEGT. V was clipped by 8 bases and J by 1 base, with 16 bases between them. The CDR3 region has the DNA TGTGCCAGCGATAATAAGTTTATCCGCACAGATACGCAGTATTTT. Translating it yields CASDNKFIRTDTQYF.

This clonotype was seen ten or more times. The J gene is TRBJ1-1, the V gene TRBV7-2, with TRBD1 as a possible D gene (6 bases). The germline V and J ends were trimmed by 0 bases and 5 bases, with 13 bases remaining between them. The CDR3 spans 15 residues. Germline CDR1 and CDR2: SGHTA and FQGNSA. The CDR3: CASSLAAGEETEAFF. In nucleotides, the CDR3 is TGTGCCAGCAGCTTAGCCGCAGGGGAGGAGACTGAAGCTTTCTTT.

This clonotype has just a few counts. The CDR3: CSARPTLSYEQYF. CDR3 in DNA: TGCAGTGCTAGACCTACGCTATCCTACGAGCAGTACTTC. V usage is TRBV20-1 and J usage is TRBJ2-7; D not certain. Germline V gives CDR1 DFQATT, CDR2 SNEGSKA (reference sequence). Trimming stripped 2 bases from V and 1 base from J, with 9 bases between. This CDR3 region has 13 residues.

This clonotype has only a few counts. The chain couples TRBV11-2 to TRBJ2-7; TRBD1 matches at 8 bases. The V segment lost 6 bases and the J segment 3 bases; nucleotides outside the gene matches: 13. Germline V gene data show CDR1 as SGHAT and CDR2 as FQNNGV. The CDR3 extends over 16 amino acids. Here the CDR3 DNA reads TGTGCCAGCAGGCAAAACACCGGGACAGGATACTACGAGCAGTACTTC. It is translated as CASRQNTGTGYYEQYF.